This TCR beta chain was recorded in a study of blood T cell repertoires in COVID-19 (dated by TCRdb to the early 2020s). Background on the whole study: The collaborator samples originated in the United States, Italy and Spain and spanned the acute and convalescent phases of COVID-19. The material from the prospective study consisted of cDNA or gDNA derived from T cells, B-cell-depleted T cells, or PBMCs. Deeply sampled blood TCRbeta repertoires from subjects exposed to, actively infected with, or recovered from COVID-19 were included in the dataset. The repertoires were released in a freely available public database meant as a resource for research on the immune response to SARS-CoV-2. Samples came from the ongoing ImmuneRACE study (first 160 participants) plus 1,254 subjects from 6 global collaborators. The sample metadata nearly always contained a de-identified subject ID, COVID-19 status, age in years and sex. Where available, HLA class I and class II types were taken from metadata supplied by the sample provider and were not determined by assay-based typing.

V sheds 5 bases and J sheds 6 bases, leaving 14 bases between their ends. The germline V gene gives CDR1 as ENHRY and CDR2 as SYGVKD. The CDR3, cysteine through phenylalanine, is 13 amino acids long. Of all the DNA, just the CDR3 is kept, 39 bases in frame from base 1. As regards this clone: It has no known antigen specificity. No base qualities exist here, and no much larger clone lies one base off it.

TCRbeta CDR3 regions were amplified from genomic DNA by means of the immunoSEQ Assay, a bias-controlled multiplex PCR. From the authors' description of their analysis: Within the assay, amplification of reference gene primers was used to estimate how many nucleated cells each sample contained. Sequence reads were collapsed and filtered to measure the absolute abundance of every unique TCRbeta CDR3 rearrangement. Productive Simpson clonality was computed per sample as the square root of Simpson's diversity index over productive rearrangements. TCRdb took this table from immuneACCESS and kept in-frame rearrangements with V and J called. Such tables lack part of the clones; where checked against another copy, unresolved V genes explain under half of the gap, and the rest is unexplained. V, J and clone size reflect that table, while D and trimming were determined from the DNA. For this sample the table gives 120,000 or so clones, of which around two thirds were detected only once. The ten biggest clones cover about 2.2% of the sample.

Each collaborating institution followed its own protocols to collect whole blood in K2EDTA tubes. For TCRbeta analysis, collaborator samples were shipped as frozen whole blood, as isolated PBMCs, or as DNA extracted from either sample type. General conclusions and limits of the study: The amount of clinical and demographic metadata varied by source and participant and was provided uncurated.

The sample comprised peripheral blood. This TCR came from a woman in her seventies with acute or convalescent COVID-19. The rearrangement combines TRBV10-3 with TRBJ2-7, with TRBD1 as a weak D call on 6 bases. DNA sequence: TGTGCCATCAGTCTCGGGACACGGGGCGAGCAGTACTTC. It specifies CAISLGTRGEQYF.